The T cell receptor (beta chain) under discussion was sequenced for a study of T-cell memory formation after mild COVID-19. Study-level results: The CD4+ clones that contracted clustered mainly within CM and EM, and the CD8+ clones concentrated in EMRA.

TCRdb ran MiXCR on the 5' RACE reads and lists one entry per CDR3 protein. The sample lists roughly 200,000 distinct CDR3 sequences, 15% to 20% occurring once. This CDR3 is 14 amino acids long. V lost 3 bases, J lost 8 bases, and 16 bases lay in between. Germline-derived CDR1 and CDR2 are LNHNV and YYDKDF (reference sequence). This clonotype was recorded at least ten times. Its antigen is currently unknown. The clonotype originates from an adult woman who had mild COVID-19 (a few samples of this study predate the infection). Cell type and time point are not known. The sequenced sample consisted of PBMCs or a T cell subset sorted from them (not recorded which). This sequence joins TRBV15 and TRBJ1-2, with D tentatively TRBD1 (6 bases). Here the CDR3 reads CATSREGGAFGYTF. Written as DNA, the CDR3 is TGTGCCACCAGCAGGGAAGGGGGGGCGTTCGGCTACACCTTC.